One TCR beta chain is described in this entry. The antigen it recognizes is unknown. No base qualities exist here, and no much larger clone lies one base off it. In the germline V gene, CDR1 corresponds to SGHAT and CDR2 to FQNNGV. V is cut back by 1 base and J by 3 bases, with 8 bases in the junction unmatched. The CDR3 spans 16 residues, from the cysteine through the phenylalanine. The entry retains the CDR3 DNA only, 48 bases that are in frame from base 1. These data belong to a study of T-cell reconstitution after alpha-beta-depleted transplantation in children (TCRdb year 2016). Describing the broader study: Using TCR repertoire profiling, the study followed T-cell immune reconstitution in a quantitative way in children after TCRalphabeta/CD19-depleted allogeneic hematopoietic cell transplantation. Broad study findings and their caveats: The high TCRbeta diversity at day 60 in some patients was ascribed to recipient T cells and intrathymic progenitors that had survived conditioning. The apparently early alphabetaT-cell count recovery about two months after transplant was reportedly dependent on only several hundred rapidly expanded clones derived from non-depleted graft cells. Hyperexpanded clone frequencies declined over subsequent months; after one year, T-cell counts and TCRbeta diversity were mostly attributed to newly produced T cells.

Libraries were built with PCR. The run used an Illumina HiSeq 2500. TCR library preparation used molecular barcoding, with unique molecular identifiers applied to normalize quantification of the TCRbeta repertoire. Clones were called with MiXCR by TCRdb after fastp trimmed the public reads at Q25, and only in-frame beta chains were retained. For every CDR3 protein sequence, its rows merge into one entry that carries the most common genes and DNA. The table for this sample lists hundreds of thousands of distinct CDR3 sequences; about an eighth of them were counted only once. Of the sample, 0.79% falls within the top ten clones. The sample's treatment or condition label, in plain terms: allogeneic hematopoietic cell transplantation with graft depleted of TCRalphabeta T cells and CD19 B cells. The transplant recipients were children given TCRalphabeta/CD19-depleted allogeneic hematopoietic cell grafts.

The sequencing used PBMCs, collected before TCRalphabeta/CD19-depleted stem cell transplant. The rearranged chain carries TRBV11-2 and TRBJ1-2; TRBD1 matches 7 bases in the middle. The sequence was obtained from a girl aged 2 to 9 with congenital amegakaryocytic thrombocytopenia, due to receive a stem cell transplant. The DNA is as follows: TGTGCCAGCAGCTTAGTCGTGACAGGGTGGGACTATGGCTACACCTTC. Protein translation: CASSLVVTGWDYGYTF.